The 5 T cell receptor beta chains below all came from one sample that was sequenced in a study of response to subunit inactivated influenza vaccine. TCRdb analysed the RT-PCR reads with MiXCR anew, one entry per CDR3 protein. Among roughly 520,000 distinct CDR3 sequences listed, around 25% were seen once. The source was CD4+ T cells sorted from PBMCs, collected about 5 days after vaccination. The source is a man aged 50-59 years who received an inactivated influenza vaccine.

The CDR3 region is CSVGQEVTEAFF. CDR3 DNA sequence: TGCAGCGTTGGACAGGAGGTCACTGAAGCTTTCTTT. The chain recombines TRBV29-1 with TRBJ1-1; perhaps TRBD1 as D (6 bases). The V gene's germline CDR1 is SQVTM and CDR2 ANQGSEA. The CDR3 contains 12 residues. V dropped 4 bases and J dropped 4 bases, with 10 bases sitting between them.

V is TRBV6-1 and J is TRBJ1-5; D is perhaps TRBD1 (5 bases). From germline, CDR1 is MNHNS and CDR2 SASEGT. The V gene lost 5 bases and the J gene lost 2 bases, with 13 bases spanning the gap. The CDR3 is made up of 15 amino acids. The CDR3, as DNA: TGTGCCAGCAGTAGCGGGGCCTGGGGCAATCAGCCCCAGCATTTT. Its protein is CASSSGAWGNQPQHF.

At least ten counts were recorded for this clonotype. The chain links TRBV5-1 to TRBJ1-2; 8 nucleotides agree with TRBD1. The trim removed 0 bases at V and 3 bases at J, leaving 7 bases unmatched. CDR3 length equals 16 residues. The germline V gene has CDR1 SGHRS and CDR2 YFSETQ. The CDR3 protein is CASSLVSGGHDYGYTF. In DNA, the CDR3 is TGCGCCAGCAGCTTGGTCTCAGGGGGCCATGACTATGGCTACACCTTC. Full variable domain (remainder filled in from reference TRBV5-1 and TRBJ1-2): KAGVTQTPRYLIKTRGQQVTLSCSPISGHRSVSWYQQTPGQGLQFLFEYFSETQRNKGNFPGRFSGRQFSNSRSEMNVSTLELGDSALYLCASSLVSGGHDYGYTFGSGTRLTVV.

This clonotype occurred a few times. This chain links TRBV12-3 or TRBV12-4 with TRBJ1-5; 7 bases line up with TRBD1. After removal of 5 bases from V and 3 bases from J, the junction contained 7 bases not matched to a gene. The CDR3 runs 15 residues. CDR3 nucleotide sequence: TGTGCCAGCAGTCCGGGAGGGACAGTCAATCAGCCCCAGCATTTT. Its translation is CASSPGGTVNQPQHF.

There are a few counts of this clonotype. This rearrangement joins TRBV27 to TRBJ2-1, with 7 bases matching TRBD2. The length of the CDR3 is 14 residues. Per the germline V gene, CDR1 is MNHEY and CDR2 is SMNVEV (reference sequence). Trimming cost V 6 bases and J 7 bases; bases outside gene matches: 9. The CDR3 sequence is CASSFSTGGNEQFF. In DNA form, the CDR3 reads TGTGCCAGCAGCTTTAGCACGGGAGGTAATGAGCAGTTCTTC.